This TCR beta chain was captured by sequencing in a study of post-analysis software for immune sequencing data. Concerning this clonotype: Its specificity is unknown.

Germline V gives CDR1 SGHRS, CDR2 YFSETQ. Germline trimming cut 0 bases from V and 4 bases from J; bases unmatched to any gene: 1. This CDR3 has 16 amino acids. cDNA libraries for TCR beta contained unique molecular identifiers. TCRdb reanalysed the PCR reads using MiXCR and keeps one entry per CDR3 protein. The sample lists around 400,000 distinct CDR3 sequences; roughly 35% were seen once. Study observations and caveats: Roughly five TRBV segments occurring more often in patients than controls included TRBV5-6, TRBV5-1 and TRBV20-1.

This clonotype originated in a girl aged 10-17 years with multiple sclerosis. Sequenced material: blood. The V gene is TRBV5-1, the J gene TRBJ2-1, with 13 bases aligning to TRBD2. As DNA, the CDR3 is TGCGCCAGCAGCTTGGTGACTAGCGGGGGGTACAATGAGCAGTTCTTC. Protein: CASSLVTSGGYNEQFF.